This TCR beta chain was obtained from a study of T cells after yellow fever vaccination. Background on the study: With SMART-Seq v4 Ultra Low Input, the fractions containing low cell numbers were prepared. Findings and caveats of the study: There was a small share of clonotypes that showed up in both the CD4 and CD8 compartments. Detected again after the booster were most primary-vaccination clones, at 96% CD4 and about 89% CD8.

V was shortened by 0 bases and J by 1 base, with 6 bases between the two germline ends. From germline, CDR1 is GTSNPN and CDR2 SVGIG (reference sequence). The CDR3 consists of 13 residues. Generation of TCR cDNA used 5'RACE template switching (which added a universal primer site and UMIs). TCRdb independently ran MiXCR on the 5' RACE reads; one entry per CDR3 protein. The profile shows some 110,000 distinct CDR3 sequences, roughly 7.2% of them singletons. This clonotype was detected ten times or more. Its specificity is not known. Sequences were derived from CD4+ T cells sorted from PBMCs, sampled around 45 days after the first yellow fever vaccination. The TCR was taken from a young man who received the YFV17D yellow fever vaccine. The chain uses TRBV30 and TRBJ1-1; no reliable D call. This CDR3 is CAWSVHENTEAFF. The CDR3 DNA reads as TGTGCCTGGAGTGTACACGAGAACACTGAAGCTTTCTTT.